These 3 T cell receptor beta chains originate from one sample sequenced in a study of T cell clones after liver transplantation. Assay used: immunoSEQ multiplex PCR; TCRdb lists only in-frame clones, some missing. The table shows 20,000 to 25,000 clones, with approximately 84% occurring only once. The input for sequencing was CD8+ T cells from blood, taken roughly 56 months after liver transplant. These receptor sequences come from a human patient who received a liver transplant. The graft donor may be the source of some T cells.

This CDR3 reads CASSQSVGVLSYEQYF. CDR3 nucleotide sequence: TGTGCCAGCAGTCAGAGTGTGGGGGTGTTGTCCTACGAGCAGTACTTC. The rearrangement uses TRBV27 and TRBJ2-7, with D possibly called TRBD1 or TRBD2 (5 bases each). Germline V gene sequence: CDR1 MNHEY, CDR2 SMNVEV (reference sequence). V lost 5 bases and J lost 1, with 18 bases in between. The length of the CDR3 is 16 residues.

V usage is TRBV28 and J usage is TRBJ1-1; 9 bases fit TRBD1. Germline CDR1 MDHEN, CDR2 SYDVKM. V was pared by 6 bases and J by 5 bases, with 13 bases of the junction left unmatched. The CDR3 length is 16 residues. The CDR3, as DNA: TGTGCCAGCAGCCCCGGGACAGGGAAGCGAGGGACTGAAGCTTTCTTT. It translates to CASSPGTGKRGTEAFF.

CDR3 sequence (DNA): TGTGCCAGCAGCTTTTCGAGCATCACCGGGGAGCTGTTTTTT. This translates into CASSFSSITGELFF. The rearrangement uses TRBV5-6 and TRBJ2-2, with D hard to call. Trimming took off 2 bases at V and 4 bases at J, with 9 bases between the two ends. CDR3 length: 14 residues. The germline CDR1 and CDR2 sequences are SGHDT and YYEEEE.